A selection of T cell receptor beta chains follows, all from one sample in a study of glioma-infiltrating T cells. TCRdb called the multiplex PCR reads again in MiXCR, with one record for every CDR3 protein. This sample has about 380,000 distinct CDR3 sequences, with roughly two fifths found just once. Sequencing input: glioma tissue, nonneoplastic brain tissue, or PBMCs (not recorded which). These receptors originate from a human donor with low-grade glioma or glioblastoma, undergoing nonglioma brain surgery, or in good health (not recorded which). The CDR3 runs from the conserved cysteine through the conserved F or W. A D gene is named only where the DNA matches it firmly. Only part of the rows carry a size: once, few, many, or a class if the clone is expanded.

clone_size,j_call,v_call,d_call,cdr3_aa,cdr3_nt
NA,TRBJ2-3,TRBV12-3/TRBV12-4,NA,CASSSPSGQPTDTQYF,TGTGCCAGCAGTTCCCCGTCGGGCCAGCCCACAGATACGCAGTATTTT
few,TRBJ2-7,TRBV5-1,NA,CASSLVPASYEQYF,TGCGCCAGCAGCTTGGTTCCGGCCTCCTACGAGCAGTACTTC
few,TRBJ2-3,TRBV20-1,NA,CSALLSTDTQYF,TGCAGTGCTTTACTGAGCACAGATACGCAGTATTTT
NA,TRBJ2-7,TRBV18,NA,CASSPREMPYEQYF,TGTGCCAGCTCACCACGGGAGATGCCTTACGAGCAGTACTTC
NA,TRBJ1-6,TRBV4-1,NA,CASSPIGQSNPPLHF,TGCGCCAGCAGCCCGATCGGACAGAGTAATCCACCCCTCCACTTT
NA,TRBJ1-1,TRBV10-3,NA,CAISESAGSNTEAFF,TGTGCCATCAGTGAGTCGGCGGGTTCGAACACTGAAGCTTTCTTT
few,TRBJ2-3,TRBV20-1,NA,CSARDARTSTDTQYF,TGCAGTGCTAGAGATGCGAGAACTAGCACAGATACGCAGTATTTT
NA,TRBJ1-2,TRBV12-3/TRBV12-4,NA,CASSFFPLQKDGYTF,TGTGCCAGCAGTTTTTTTCCGCTACAGAAGGACGGCTACACCTTC
once,TRBJ1-2,TRBV19,TRBD1,CASGQGGYGYTF,TGTGCCAGTGGACAGGGGGGCTATGGCTACACCTTC
many,TRBJ2-7,TRBV6-1,NA,CASGEGPGSYEQYF,TGTGCCAGCGGTGAGGGACCTGGCTCCTACGAGCAGTACTTC
few,TRBJ2-7,TRBV28,NA,CASSSIGEQYF,TGTGCCAGCAGTTCAATTGGCGAGCAGTACTTC
NA,TRBJ2-1,TRBV6-9,TRBD2,CASSFRGGSGRRNEQFF,TGTGCCAGCAGTTTCCGTGGGGGTAGCGGGAGAAGAAATGAGCAGTTCTTC
NA,TRBJ2-7,TRBV4-1,NA,CASSQEDRLMGQYF,TGCGCCAGCAGCCAAGAAGATCGCCTTATGGGGCAGTACTTC
NA,TRBJ2-2,TRBV20-1,NA,CSAREANTGELFF,TGCAGTGCTCGCGAGGCGAACACCGGGGAGCTGTTTTTT